This T cell receptor beta chain stems from a study of cytomegalovirus exposure and HLA in healthy donors. The CDR3 is 12 residues long. CDR1 and CDR2 (germline): SEHNR, FQNEAQ (reference sequence). V gave up 5 bases and J gave up 6 bases, with 9 bases separating them. This clone was seen once. Its antigen is unidentified. Study outcomes and limitations: Presence/absence analysis assumed near-uniform sequencing depth across donors. Accurate predictions that matched the HLA-A and HLA-B alleles of most subjects were reportedly made from TCR beta sequences. The authors enumerated roughly 180 TCR beta chains as linked to cytomegalovirus.

A multiplex PCR was run with 60 Vbeta primers and 13 Jbeta primers. This table comes from immunoSEQ multiplex PCR, and its TCRdb copy is limited to in-frame clones, with some not included. The sample records under 200,000 clones, roughly 85% being singletons. This clonotype was obtained from a woman aged 45-65 years in good health and CMV-seronegative. This chain connects TRBV7-9 to TRBJ2-3, with D unclear. The sequencing input was PBMCs. CDR3 nucleotides: TGTGCCAGCAGCCGGAGAACGGATACGCAGTATTTT. Translating gives CASSRRTDTQYF.